This T cell receptor (beta chain) came from a study of blood T cell repertoires in COVID-19. In the original analysis: Amplification of reference gene primers was used by the study to estimate nucleated cell counts. Sequencing was performed with immunoSEQ multiplex PCR; in TCRdb, only in-frame clones are kept and a portion is missing. That table gives V, J and clone size, and the DNA gave D and trimming. The top ten clones hold about 6.6% of a sample with about 220,000 clones, roughly 89% of them seen once. The germline gives CDR1 LGHDT, CDR2 YNNKEL (reference sequence). The CDR3 spans 13 residues. The V end lost 4 bases, the J end lost 6 bases, and 11 bases lay between the germline ends.

The sequenced sample consisted of PBMCs or T cells enriched from blood (not recorded which). The clonotype originates from a woman aged 40 to 49 who had recovered from COVID-19. The chain combines TRBV3-1 (or the pseudogene TRBV3-2) with TRBJ2-3; TRBD2 is a possible D gene (5 bases). In DNA form, the CDR3 reads TGTGCCAGCAGCCCCCCGAGGGCTGATACGCAGTATTTT. Its translation is CASSPPRADTQYF.